This T cell receptor (beta chain) was retrieved from a study of a mutant IDH1 vaccine in newly diagnosed glioma. Study as a whole: Patients received vaccination from 4-6 weeks after radiotherapy alone, or with temozolomide cycles. It was at week 35 that visit V12 occurred, and at week 47 that visit V13 did. Findings of the study overall: The occurrence of vaccine-induced immune responses was seen in roughly 93% of patients.

The sample's time point: week 47, end of study. The investigators gave 300 ug of mutant IDH1 20-mer peptide in each vaccine dose, together with topical imiquimod. Repertoires were generated with immunoSEQ multiplex PCR, while TCRdb's copy carries only in-frame clones and drops some. This table holds 77,000 or so clones, over 75% found once. Germline-derived CDR1 and CDR2 are MNHNS and SASEGT. V shed 10 bases, J shed 7 bases, and the junction held 16 bases outside the gene matches. This CDR3 comprises 14 residues. This clone was seen a few times. What it binds is not known. The receptor was isolated from a man between 35 and 55 years old with glioma. The sequenced sample was PBMCs, obtained from a glioma patient whose treatment included an IDH1 peptide vaccine. This chain uses TRBV6-1 with TRBJ2-7; 7 bases match TRBD2. CDR3 region: CATPRPLAYYEQYF. Written as DNA, the CDR3 is TGTGCCACTCCGCGTCCACTAGCGTATTATGAGCAGTACTTC.